The sequence of this T cell receptor beta chain was determined in a study of blood T cells in healthy people across ages. Next came a second PCR, run for about 6 to 11 cycles, which used a sample-barcoded 5' primer along with a J-beta primer mix. One entry per CDR3 protein, called by TCRdb with MiXCR from the 5' RACE reads. Of some 1 million distinct CDR3 sequences detected, 45% appear once; the ten largest clones hold 18%. Each donor's blood draw was 7.5 to 10 milliliters of peripheral blood. This clonotype was seen more than once but under ten times. Its specificity is not known. Overall study findings and caveats: The study found more naive CD4+ cells and higher diversity in long-lived than aged donors. Investigators viewed diversity estimates from one million T cells as underestimates, the study reported.

Germline V gives CDR1 MNHNS, CDR2 SASEGT. The CDR3 covers 14 residues. J lost 3 bases, V lost 1 base, and 1 base had no gene match. This sequence was found in a woman aged 55-75 years in good health. The material sequenced was blood. This rearrangement joins TRBV6-1 to TRBJ2-7; 9 bases align to TRBD1. CDR3 DNA sequence: TGTGCCAGCAGTGAAGGGACAGGGGACTACGAGCAGTACTTC. Protein: CASSEGTGDYEQYF.